A selection of T cell receptor beta chains follows, all from one sample in a study of blood T cell repertoires in COVID-19. TCRdb keeps only in-frame clones here, not all; method: immunoSEQ multiplex PCR. The sample has roughly 250,000 clones; roughly 87% are singletons. Sequenced material: PBMCs or T cells enriched from blood (not recorded which). These receptor sequences come from a woman aged 30 to 39 with acute COVID-19. CDR3s include the opening cysteine and the closing phenylalanine or tryptophan. The order of the fields is J gene, V gene, D gene, clone size, CDR3 DNA, CDR3 protein. D genes are given only for firm matches. Rows may omit the clone size; those that give it use once, few, many or a size class.

j_call: TRBJ2-3
v_call: TRBV18
d_call: TRBD2
clone_size: .
cdr3_nt: TGTGCCAGCTCACCACCGGGCCAGCGGGGGGACCGAGATACGCAGTATTTT
cdr3_aa: CASSPPGQRGDRDTQYF

j_call: TRBJ2-5
v_call: TRBV12-5
d_call: TRBD1
clone_size: .
cdr3_nt: TGTGCTAGTGGGGCCCGGGACAGGGGATACCAAGAGACCCAGTACTTC
cdr3_aa: CASGARDRGYQETQYF

j_call: TRBJ2-7
v_call: TRBV15
d_call: .
clone_size: .
cdr3_nt: TGTGCCACCAGCCTCGTGGGCAAGGGGTACGAGCAGTACTTC
cdr3_aa: CATSLVGKGYEQYF

j_call: TRBJ2-7
v_call: TRBV6-5
d_call: TRBD1
clone_size: .
cdr3_nt: TGTGCCAGCAGTTCGACAGGGGCCAAATACGAGCAGTACTTC
cdr3_aa: CASSSTGAKYEQYF

j_call: TRBJ2-4
v_call: TRBV28
d_call: .
clone_size: .
cdr3_nt: TGTGCCAGCAGTCCCCCCGGGGGTCTAGCCAAAAACATTCAGTACTTC
cdr3_aa: CASSPPGGLAKNIQYF

j_call: TRBJ1-1
v_call: TRBV18
d_call: .
clone_size: .
cdr3_nt: TGTGCCAGCTCACTAGCGGCGGGGGGTAACACTGAAGCTTTCTTT
cdr3_aa: CASSLAAGGNTEAFF

j_call: TRBJ2-7
v_call: TRBV6-2/TRBV6-3
d_call: TRBD2
clone_size: few
cdr3_nt: TGTGCCAGCAGTTACGCCTCTAGCGGGGGGCATAGGCAGTACTTC
cdr3_aa: CASSYASSGGHRQYF

j_call: TRBJ2-5
v_call: TRBV21-1
d_call: .
clone_size: .
cdr3_nt: TGTGCCAGCAGCAAATCCCCCTGTGGACAGGGGGGCAGAGAGACCCAGTACTTC
cdr3_aa: CASSKSPCGQGGRETQYF

j_call: TRBJ2-1
v_call: TRBV9
d_call: .
clone_size: .
cdr3_nt: TGTGCCAGCAGCGTAGACGAGGGTAATGAGCAGTTCTTC
cdr3_aa: CASSVDEGNEQFF

j_call: TRBJ2-3
v_call: TRBV6-5
d_call: .
clone_size: .
cdr3_nt: TGTGCCAGCAGTTACTATCTAGGCACAGATACGCAGTATTTT
cdr3_aa: CASSYYLGTDTQYF

j_call: TRBJ2-1
v_call: TRBV5-4
d_call: .
clone_size: .
cdr3_nt: TGTGCCAGCAGGAGCCCGACTCCACCCTACAATGAGCAGTTCTTC
cdr3_aa: CASRSPTPPYNEQFF

j_call: TRBJ1-2
v_call: TRBV18
d_call: TRBD1
clone_size: .
cdr3_nt: TGTGCCAGCTCCCCCGGGACAGGGTTTGAAGGCTACACCTTC
cdr3_aa: CASSPGTGFEGYTF

j_call: TRBJ2-2
v_call: TRBV27
d_call: .
clone_size: .
cdr3_nt: TGTGCCAGCAGCCAGGGCGCGAACACCGGGGAGCTGTTTTTT
cdr3_aa: CASSQGANTGELFF

j_call: TRBJ1-1
v_call: TRBV30
d_call: .
clone_size: .
cdr3_nt: TGTGCCTGGAGTGTGGGGGGTCGGGTGGAATTTGAAGCTTTCTTT
cdr3_aa: CAWSVGGRVEFEAFF

j_call: TRBJ1-4
v_call: TRBV19
d_call: TRBD1
clone_size: .
cdr3_nt: TGTGCCAGTAGTAAAGGACAGGGGGAAGGAAAACTGTTTTTT
cdr3_aa: CASSKGQGEGKLFF

j_call: TRBJ1-1
v_call: TRBV4-1
d_call: .
clone_size: .
cdr3_nt: TGCGCCAGCAGCCAAGAACGGGGGACGAACACTGAAGCTTTCTTT
cdr3_aa: CASSQERGTNTEAFF

j_call: TRBJ2-2
v_call: TRBV2
d_call: TRBD1
clone_size: .
cdr3_nt: TGTGCCAGGGGACAGGGGTACACCGGGGAGCTGTTTTTT
cdr3_aa: CARGQGYTGELFF

j_call: TRBJ2-6
v_call: TRBV19
d_call: .
clone_size: .
cdr3_nt: TGTGCCAGTAGGAGTGTGGGGGCGAATGGGGCCAACGTCCTGACTTTC
cdr3_aa: CASRSVGANGANVLTF

j_call: TRBJ2-3
v_call: TRBV19
d_call: TRBD2
clone_size: .
cdr3_nt: TGTGCCAGTAGTAGCGGGAGCAGCACAGATACGCAGTATTTT
cdr3_aa: CASSSGSSTDTQYF

j_call: TRBJ1-4
v_call: TRBV19
d_call: TRBD1
clone_size: .
cdr3_nt: TGTGCCAGTAGTGGAGGACAGGGAAGAATTGAAAAACTGTTTTTT
cdr3_aa: CASSGGQGRIEKLFF

j_call: TRBJ1-1
v_call: TRBV9
d_call: .
clone_size: .
cdr3_nt: TGTGCCAGCAGCCCCGGTCCTATTTTGAACACTGAAGCTTTCTTT
cdr3_aa: CASSPGPILNTEAFF

j_call: TRBJ2-1
v_call: TRBV4-1
d_call: TRBD2
clone_size: .
cdr3_nt: TGCGCCAGCAGCCAAGAGTTCTTCGGGGTAGCGGGGGGGAATTACAATGAGCAGTTCTTC
cdr3_aa: CASSQEFFGVAGGNYNEQFF

j_call: TRBJ2-5
v_call: TRBV3-1/TRBV3-2
d_call: .
clone_size: once
cdr3_nt: TGTGCCAGCAGCCCTTCTCAAGAGACCCAGTACTTC
cdr3_aa: CASSPSQETQYF